The 25 T cell receptor beta chains in this list originate from one sample, sequenced in a study of CD8+ T cells in alopecia areata. TCR sequencing used cDNA made by reverse transcription of extracted RNA. The method was immunoSEQ multiplex PCR; TCRdb's version includes in-frame clones alone and lacks a portion of them. Sampling found approximately 110,000 clones, none seen once. The sample comprised lesional skin. Receptors were obtained from a C3H/HeJ mouse with alopecia areata. Mouse strain MHC haplotype: H2-k.

The table lists this clone with a few counts. The gene symbols are mouse symbols. The CDR3 is CASSGNRNSDYTF. Incomplete CDR3 DNA: TGTGCCAGCAGTGGCAACAGAAACTCC. The chain links TRBV13-3 to TRBJ1-2; no definite D call. The CDR3 end lies 4 residues beyond the end of the read and is filled in from the germline J gene. V was cut by 3 bases and J by 1 base, with 7 bases left in between. CDR3 length: 13 residues. Germline V lookup: CDR1 NNHDY, CDR2 SYVADS.

Concerning this clone itself: The gene names given are mouse names. Read sequence stops 4 residues before the CDR3 end, and the germline J gene provides the missing end. This sequence joins TRBV31 and TRBJ2-7, with TRBD2 identical over 10 bases. This CDR3 has 15 amino acids. The V gene's germline CDR1 is GKSSPN and CDR2 SITVG. V shed 5 bases and J 0 bases; nucleotides not matched to a gene: 7. CDR3 DNA (partial): TGTGCCTGGCCCCGACTGGGGGGAAGCTCCTAT. Its translation is CAWPRLGGSSY. The entire CDR3 protein reads CAWPRLGGSSYEQYF.

There are a few counts of this clone. Gene labels here are mouse ones. Read sequence stops 4 residues before the CDR3 end, and the germline J gene provides the missing end. This sequence joins TRBV19 and TRBJ2-2, with 10 bases matching TRBD2. V gave up 5 bases and J gave up 0 bases; unmatched junction bases: 1. CDR3 length: 15 residues. The germline CDR1 and CDR2 sequences are FNHDT and SITEND (reference sequence). The DNA read from the CDR3 is TGTGCCAGCAGGGACTGGGGGTCAAACACCGGG. Residues: CASRDWGSNTG. The full CDR3 is CASRDWGSNTGQLYF.

The table lists this clone with a few counts. TCRdb and the translated DNA give different amino acids at residue 12; the protein presented here is the one translated from the DNA. The genes are named according to mouse. From the germline J gene comes the end of the CDR3, since the read stops 3 residues before it. V is TRBV19 and J is TRBJ1-3; D unclear. V was cut by 1 base and J by 0 bases, with 8 bases left in between. CDR1 FNHDT and CDR2 SITEND come from the germline V gene (reference sequence). This CDR3 is built from 15 residues. The covered CDR3 bases are TGTGCCAGCAGTATACACCAGCTTTCTGGAAATACG. Its translation: CASSIHQLSGNT. The complete CDR3 reads CASSIHQLSGNTLYF.

This clone was detected only a few times. The germline and genes are mouse ones. Read data end 4 residues before the CDR3 end; the end is taken from the germline J gene. V usage is TRBV14 and J usage is TRBJ2-5; 10 positions match TRBD1. In germline, CDR1 is SGHDT, CDR2 FRDEAV. The CDR3 runs 14 residues. V shed 5 bases and J 3 bases; nucleotides not matched to a gene: 3. CDR3 loop: CASSSGQGQDTQYF. Partial CDR3 DNA: TGTGCCAGCAGCTCGGGACAGGGGCAAGAC.

Worth noting for this clone: Gene names refer to mouse genes. The CDR3 end lies 4 residues beyond the end of the read and is filled in from the germline J gene. The gene calls are TRBV31 and TRBJ2-1, with 9 bases fitting TRBD2. The trim removed 1 base at V and 3 bases at J, leaving 4 bases unmatched. The CDR3 contains 15 residues. Germline lookup yields CDR1 GKSSPN and CDR2 SITVG. CDR3 amino acids: CAWSRDWELYAEQFF. The CDR3 bases that were read are TGTGCCTGGAGTCGGGACTGGGAACTCTATGCT.

This clone has more than one count but fewer than ten. The translated DNA and TCRdb's protein are not identical at residue 11; the protein here was translated from the DNA. Genes here carry mouse names. The read terminates 3 residues ahead of where the CDR3 ends, so the germline J gene completes it. The J gene is TRBJ1-6, the V gene TRBV19; TRBD1 is a possible D gene (6 bases). TRBJ1-6 is given ORF status, its function remaining uncertain. This CDR3 is 14 amino acids long. Germline CDR1 FNHDT, CDR2 SITEND (reference sequence). V lost 2 bases and J 7 bases, leaving 10 bases between the germline ends. CDR3 in amino acids: CASSIQGMNSPLYF. The CDR3 DNA, read in part, is TGTGCCAGCAGTATCCAGGGGATGAATTCGCCC.

The table lists this clone with a few counts. Germline and genes here are mouse. Read data end 4 residues before the CDR3 end; the end is taken from the germline J gene. V and J are TRBV1 and TRBJ2-7; 10 bases are a match to TRBD2. V shed 3 bases, J shed 3 bases, and the junction held 5 bases outside the gene matches. CDR1 is NSQYPW, CDR2 LRSPGD, per germline (reference sequence). This CDR3 comprises 15 residues. The CDR3 loop reads CTCSAPGTGDYEQYF. CDR3 bases read: TGCACCTGCAGTGCCCCCGGGACTGGGGACTAT.

This clone was found a few times. Mouse names are used for the genes. The read terminates 4 residues ahead of where the CDR3 ends, so the germline J gene completes it. The V gene is TRBV13-3, the J gene TRBJ2-7; 11 bases are shared with TRBD1. The V gene's germline CDR1 is NNHDY and CDR2 SYVADS. CDR3 size: 15 residues. The CDR3 loop is CASSDAGQGGHEQYF. CDR3 bases read: TGTGCCAGCAGTGATGCGGGACAGGGGGGCCAT.

This clone was seen only a few times. Gene names and germline match the mouse. The sequenced fragment ends 4 residues before the CDR3 boundary, so the rest is inferred from the germline J gene. This chain links TRBV1 with TRBJ2-5; TRBD2 agrees at 7 bases. Germline lookup yields CDR1 NSQYPW and CDR2 LRSPGD (reference sequence). This CDR3 is built from 16 residues. Trimming cost V 0 bases and J 0 bases; bases outside gene matches: 3. CDR3 DNA (partial): TGCACCTGCAGTGCAGACGGGGGGGGTAACCAAGAC. It encodes CTCSADGGGNQD. The CDR3 reads in full as CTCSADGGGNQDTQYF.

This clone was recorded at least ten times. Gene names are the mouse ones. The observed sequence ends 4 residues before the CDR3 terminus, with the missing tail filled in from the germline J gene. The V and J genes are TRBV13-3 and TRBJ2-7; the match to TRBD2 covers 14 bases. Germline V lookup: CDR1 NNHDY, CDR2 SYVADS. The CDR3 consists of 19 residues. Germline trimming cut 1 base from V and 0 bases from J; bases unmatched to any gene: 9. The CDR3 loop is CASSDLGTGGAPSSYEQYF. CDR3 DNA, as far as it was read: TGTGCCAGCAGTGATTTAGGGACTGGGGGGGCGCCTAGCTCCTAT.

With regard to this clone: The listed genes are named as in mouse. Read data end 4 residues before the CDR3 end; the end is taken from the germline J gene. The chain joins TRBV13-3 to TRBJ2-1, with 7 bases aligning to TRBD1. CDR3 length: 12 residues. Germline V gene sequence: CDR1 NNHDY, CDR2 SYVADS. CDR3 loop: CASTTGRAEQFF. The CDR3 bases that were read are TGTGCCAGCACGACAGGGAGGGCT.

This clone has only a few counts. Gene names and germline refer to mouse. The DNA ends 4 residues before the CDR3 does, and the rest of the CDR3 is filled in from the germline J gene. The chain recombines TRBV1 with TRBJ1-1; tentatively, D is TRBD1 (5 bases). The CDR3 totals 14 residues. V lost 7 bases and J 0 bases, leaving 12 bases between the germline ends. Per the germline V gene, CDR1 is NSQYPW and CDR2 is LRSPGD (reference sequence). The chain's CDR3 is CTCTHQGANTEVFF. CDR3 DNA, as far as it was read: TGCACCTGCACCCACCAGGGTGCAAACACA.

In its sample, this clone was seen many times. Gene names are mouse gene names. The read terminates 4 residues before the CDR3 end, so the remaining end is supplied by the germline J gene. The chain carries TRBV13-3 and TRBJ1-4; 9 bases are shared with TRBD1. V lost 5 bases and J lost 4; bases outside the gene matches: 3. CDR3 size: 14 residues. In germline, CDR1 is NNHDY, CDR2 SYVADS. Partial CDR3 DNA: TGTGCCAGCAGGGACAGGGGAGGCAACGAA. Its translation is CASRDRGGNE. The whole CDR3 sequence reads CASRDRGGNERLFF.

This clone was seen more than once but under ten times. Mouse gene names apply. Sequencing ends 4 residues short of the CDR3 end; the germline J gene provides the rest. In the same sample, other DNA sequences code for this CDR3. The gene calls are TRBV19 and TRBJ1-1; a weak D match, TRBD1 (5 bases). Looked up from germline, CDR1 is FNHDT and CDR2 is SITEND (reference sequence). This CDR3 contains 12 residues. CDR3 sequence: CASSPGGTEVFF. The sequenced part of the CDR3 DNA is TGTGCCAGCAGCCCGGGGGGAACA.

Notes on this clone: Gene names are mouse gene names. The read halts 4 residues ahead of the CDR3 end, with the missing end drawn from the germline J gene. V gene TRBV19 combines with J gene TRBJ1-4; TRBD1 might be the D (6 bases). The germline CDR1 and CDR2 sequences are FNHDT and SITEND (reference sequence). The V end was cut by 6 bases, the J end by 0 bases, with 12 bases between. The CDR3 runs to 15 residues. CDR3 bases read: TGTGCCAGCACCCCGGGACATTTTTCCAACGAA. Residues: CASTPGHFSNE. The complete CDR3 sequence is CASTPGHFSNERLFF.

In the case of this clone: Genes and germline come from the mouse. The CDR3 goes on 4 residues after the read ends, and that part is filled in from the germline J gene. This sequence joins TRBV19 and TRBJ1-1; 9 bases agree with TRBD1. CDR1 FNHDT and CDR2 SITEND come from the germline V gene (reference sequence). The V segment lost 7 bases and the J segment 3 bases; nucleotides outside the gene matches: 4. CDR3 length equals 13 residues. CDR3 protein: CASHRGRDTEVFF. The CDR3 bases that were read are TGTGCCAGCCACAGGGGGCGCGACACA.

Notes on this clone: Each gene name is a mouse one. The read is 4 residues too short to cover the CDR3 end, so that end is filled in from the germline J gene. This chain joins TRBV17 and TRBJ2-1; D might be TRBD2 (6 bases). V dropped 0 bases and J dropped 6 bases, with 12 bases sitting between them. Germline V gene data show CDR1 as MNHDT and CDR2 as YYDKIL. The CDR3 runs 15 residues. The sequenced part of the CDR3 DNA is TGTGCTAGCAGTAGAGATCGGGGGGTGGCTGCT. Its translation is CASSRDRGVAA. The entire CDR3 sequence reads CASSRDRGVAAEQFF.

In its sample, this clone was seen a few times. Each gene name is a mouse one. The CDR3 goes on 4 residues after the read ends, and that part is filled in from the germline J gene. The V call is TRBV13-3, the J call TRBJ2-4; a weak D match, TRBD1 (5 bases). CDR1 is NNHDY, CDR2 SYVADS, per germline. This CDR3 has 12 residues. The ends were cut back, 6 bases at V and 2 bases at J, with 7 bases in the middle. The CDR3 region is CASKTVQNTLYF. CDR3 DNA, as far as it was read: TGTGCCAGCAAGACAGTTCAAAAC. The full variable domain, rest sourced from reference TRBV13-3 and TRBJ2-4, is EAAVTQSPRSKVAVTGGKVTLSCHQTNNHDYMYWYRQDTGHGLRLIHYSYVADSTEKGDIPDGYKASRPSQENFSLILELASLSQTAVYFCASKTVQNTLYFGAGTRLSVL.

The sample holds a few counts of this clone. Mouse names are used for the genes. The sequence runs out 4 residues before the end of the CDR3; the remainder is reconstructed from the germline J gene. This chain joins TRBV19 and TRBJ2-3, with 8 bases matching TRBD2. CDR3 size: 15 residues. With 4 bases clipped from V and 0 bases from J, the junction kept 4 bases outside the gene matches. In germline, CDR1 is FNHDT, CDR2 SITEND (reference sequence). CDR3 DNA, as far as it was read: TGTGCCAGCAGTCACTGGGGGCCCAGTGCAGAA. It is translated as CASSHWGPSAE. The whole CDR3 is CASSHWGPSAETLYF.

There are a few counts of this clone. Here the gene names and germline are mouse. The DNA ends 4 residues before the CDR3 does, and the rest of the CDR3 is filled in from the germline J gene. The chain is built from TRBV13-3 and TRBJ2-4, with 10 bases matching TRBD2. This CDR3 is 12 amino acids long. Germline V CDR1 and CDR2: NNHDY, SYVADS. The CDR3 reads CATNWGGNTLYF. Partial CDR3 DNA: TGTGCCACCAACTGGGGGGGAAAC.

This clone was recorded a few times. Germline and genes here are mouse. Read sequence stops 4 residues before the CDR3 end, and the germline J gene provides the missing end. V and J are TRBV13-1 and TRBJ2-2, with 9 bases matching TRBD2. This CDR3 has 16 amino acids. The J segment lost 4 bases and the V segment lost 1 base, leaving 5 bases of the junction unmatched. In germline, CDR1 is NSHNY, CDR2 SYGAGN. CDR3 region: CASSDRLGATTGQLYF. The sequenced part of the CDR3 DNA is TGTGCCAGCAGTGATAGACTGGGGGCAACCACCGGG.

A remark on this clone: The genes and germline here are from mouse. The read gets to within 4 residues of the CDR3 end, and the germline J gene fills in the rest. V usage is TRBV1 and J usage is TRBJ1-1, with 10 nucleotides matching TRBD1. CDR1 is NSQYPW and CDR2 is LRSPGD in the germline V gene (reference sequence). V dropped 0 bases and J dropped 1; count of bases not matched to a gene: 5. This CDR3 comprises 17 residues. The CDR3 loop is CTCSADLRTGGNTEVFF. The CDR3 DNA, read in part, is TGCACCTGCAGTGCAGATCTGCGGACAGGGGGGAACACA.

This clone was detected ten times or more. The germline and genes are mouse ones. The read stops 4 residues short of the end of the CDR3; the missing end is completed from the germline J gene. This chain uses TRBV13-3 with TRBJ2-3; 8 positions agree with TRBD2. CDR3 length equals 18 residues. The V and J ends lost 1 base and 1 base, in that order; junction bases with no gene match: 11. Germline V gives CDR1 NNHDY, CDR2 SYVADS. CDR3 protein: CASSDPGTTWGGAETLYF. CDR3 bases read: TGTGCCAGCAGTGATCCCGGGACAACCTGGGGGGGTGCAGAA.

As regards this clone: Gene names and germline match the mouse. The read halts 4 residues ahead of the CDR3 end, with the missing end drawn from the germline J gene. This chain connects TRBV1 to TRBJ1-1; TRBD1 might be the D (6 bases). CDR3 length: 15 amino acids. The germline CDR1 and CDR2 sequences are NSQYPW and LRSPGD (reference sequence). V lost 3 bases to trimming and J lost 0 bases, with 11 bases between them. The DNA read from the CDR3 is TGCACCTGCAGTGCTCGGGACACCTCAAACACA. It yields the protein CTCSARDTSNT. The entire CDR3 reads CTCSARDTSNTEVFF. Filled out from reference TRBV1 and TRBJ1-1, the complete variable domain reads VTLLEQNPRWRLVPRGQAVNLRCILKNSQYPWMSWYQQDLQKQLQWLFTLRSPGDKEVKSLPGADYLATRVTDTELRLQVANMSQGRTLYCTCSARDTSNTEVFFGKGTRLTVV.